This section outlines one TCR beta chain sequence together with its context. The antigen is unknown. This entry is derived from a study of cytomegalovirus exposure and HLA in healthy donors. About the study: Of the donors genotyped, several hundred in all, around 77% fell in the Caucasian-associated ancestry cluster.

PCR was performed using 60 Vbeta and 13 Jbeta primers. Assay used: immunoSEQ multiplex PCR; TCRdb lists only in-frame clones, some missing. Counted here are 95,000 to 150,000 clones, roughly 83% occurring once; the ten biggest clones make up around 18%. The CDR3 is made up of 14 amino acids. Germline CDR1 SGHDN, CDR2 FVKESK. The V gene lost 1 base and the J gene lost 8 bases, with 11 bases spanning the gap. Overall study findings and caveats: The study reported that TCR beta sequences accurately predicted HLA-A and HLA-B alleles in most subjects.

The chain couples TRBV14 to TRBJ1-4, with D uncertain. The receptor was isolated from a young man in good health and CMV-seropositive. Material: PBMCs. CDR3 bases: TGTGCCAGCAGCCAAGCACTAATATCCGAAAAACTGTTTTTT. It codes for CASSQALISEKLFF.